This entry lists 32 T cell receptor beta chains sequenced from one sample in a study of shared clonotypes between healthy human individuals. Profiled with immunoSEQ multiplex PCR; TCRdb holds only in-frame clones, not every one. The table has under 2.5 million clones, around 93% seen once. Specimen: naive CD4+ T cells from PBMCs. Stated subset: CD45RA+ positively selected. The receptors come from a man between 18 and 29 years old in good health. Some clones in this sample may be carry-over from other donors' samples.

Worth noting for this clone: This same CDR3 is encoded by further DNA sequences in the sample. This chain links TRBV30 with TRBJ2-7; 8 bases map to TRBD2. CDR1 GTSNPN and CDR2 SVGIG come from the germline V gene (reference sequence). J gave up 7 bases and V 1 base, and 6 bases lay outside the gene matches. This CDR3 spans 13 amino acids. CDR3 residues: CAWSGGGPYEQYF. Here the CDR3 DNA reads TGTGCCTGGAGTGGCGGGGGGCCGTATGAGCAGTACTTC. The complete variable domain, with remaining parts taken from reference TRBV30 and TRBJ2-7, reads SQTIHQWPATLVQPVGSPLSLECTVEGTSNPNLYWYRQAAGRGLQLLFYSVGIGQISSEVPQNLSASRPQDRQFILSSKKLLLSDSGFYLCAWSGGGPYEQYFGPGTRLTVT.

This clone is a singleton in its sample. This chain links TRBV5-6 with TRBJ2-7; D unresolved. CDR1 SGHDT and CDR2 YYEEEE come from the germline V gene. The ends were cut back, 4 bases at V and 0 bases at J, with 2 bases in the middle. CDR3 length equals 11 residues. The CDR3, as DNA: TGTGCCAGCAGCGTCTCCTACGAGCAGTACTTC. It translates to CASSVSYEQYF.

The CDR3 protein is CASSDSPEDTQYF. In DNA form, the CDR3 reads TGTGCCAGCAGTGATTCACCCGAGGATACGCAGTATTTT. The V gene is TRBV25-1, the J gene TRBJ2-3; no reliable D call. Germline CDR1 and CDR2: MGHDK and SYGVNS. The CDR3 covers 13 residues. Trimming pared 3 bases from V and 6 bases from J, leaving 10 bases between.

Concerning this clone: Within the sample, other DNA sequences also encode this same CDR3. The CDR3 loop is CASSPGQGRANYGYTF. The CDR3 nucleotides are TGTGCCAGCAGTCCGGGACAGGGCCGAGCTAACTATGGCTACACCTTC. This chain links TRBV28 with TRBJ1-2, with TRBD1 matching 9 bases. The CDR3 loop spans 16 amino acids. With V trimmed by 5 bases and J by 0 bases, 7 bases remained unmatched. Germline assignment: CDR1 MDHEN and CDR2 SYDVKM.

The rearrangement joins TRBV11-2 to TRBJ1-1, with D unresolved. The V end lost 5 bases, the J end lost 1 base, and 8 bases lay between the germline ends. The CDR3 covers 13 residues. Germline V gene data show CDR1 as SGHAT and CDR2 as FQNNGV. Written as DNA, the CDR3 is TGTGCCAGCAGCAAAGACACGAACACTGAAGCTTTCTTT. Amino acids: CASSKDTNTEAFF.

The chain is built from TRBV28 and TRBJ2-1; 7 nucleotides agree with TRBD1. V dropped 8 bases and J dropped 0; count of bases not matched to a gene: 25. The germline V gene has CDR1 MDHEN and CDR2 SYDVKM. The CDR3 consists of 21 residues. CDR3 DNA sequence: TGTGCCAGCCTACCCTTCCAACGCCGGGACAGATATATTGGCTCCTACAATGAGCAGTTCTTC. This codes for CASLPFQRRDRYIGSYNEQFF. Full variable domain (remainder filled in from reference TRBV28 and TRBJ2-1): DVKVTQSSRYLVKRTGEKVFLECVQDMDHENMFWYRQDPGLGLRLIYFSYDVKMKEKGDIPEGYSVSREKKERFSLILESASTNQTSMYLCASLPFQRRDRYIGSYNEQFFGPGTRLTVL.

Comment on this clone: The sample holds other DNA sequences that translate to the same CDR3. The chain combines TRBV5-1 with TRBJ2-1; D perhaps matches TRBD1 (5 bases). The CDR3 length is 15 residues. The V gene's germline CDR1 is SGHRS and CDR2 YFSETQ. The germline V and J ends were trimmed by 1 base and 0 bases, with 8 bases remaining between them. This CDR3 reads CASSLLDSSYNEQFF. In nucleotides, the CDR3 is TGCGCCAGCAGCTTGCTAGACAGCTCCTACAATGAGCAGTTCTTC.

The J gene is TRBJ2-1, the V gene TRBV5-1, with D perhaps given as TRBD1 or TRBD2 (6 bases each). CDR3 length: 12 amino acids. Trimming took off 3 bases at V and 9 bases at J, with 10 bases between the two ends. CDR1 and CDR2 from the germline V gene are SGHRS and YFSETQ. The CDR3 protein is CASSSRGGEQFF. The CDR3 DNA follows: TGCGCCAGCAGCTCCAGGGGAGGTGAGCAGTTCTTC.

This clone was counted a single time. The V and J genes are TRBV11-3 and TRBJ2-5; TRBD2 might be the D (5 bases). This CDR3 is built from 13 residues. Germline V gene lookup returns CDR1 SGHNT and CDR2 YENEEA. Trimming pared 3 bases from V and 7 bases from J, leaving 12 bases between. The CDR3 sequence: CASSFGPEGTQYF. The CDR3 coding sequence is TGTGCCAGCAGCTTCGGGCCCGAGGGGACCCAGTACTTC.

V gene TRBV18 combines with J gene TRBJ2-7, with TRBD1 identical over 7 bases. With 3 bases clipped from V and 6 bases from J, the junction kept 5 bases outside the gene matches. Germline V lookup: CDR1 KGHSH, CDR2 LQKENI. CDR3 size: 13 residues. CDR3 in DNA: TGTGCCAGCTCACCGGGACAGCCTTCCGAGCAGTACTTC. It translates to CASSPGQPSEQYF. The variable domain in full, completed from reference TRBV18 and TRBJ2-7, reads NAGVMQNPRHLVRRRGQEARLRCSPMKGHSHVYWYRQLPEEGLKFMVYLQKENIIDESGMPKERFSAEFPKEGPSILRIQQVVRGDSAAYFCASSPGQPSEQYFGPGTRLTVT.

The gene calls are TRBV4-1 and TRBJ2-4; 7 nucleotides align to TRBD2. From germline, CDR1 is MGHRA and CDR2 YSYEKL. This CDR3 has 15 amino acids. V was pared by 3 bases and J by 8 bases, with 10 bases of the junction left unmatched. The CDR3 here is CASSQVSGISDIQYF. CDR3 nucleotide sequence: TGCGCCAGCAGCCAGGTGAGCGGGATTTCTGACATTCAGTACTTC.

The chain has TRBV9 and TRBJ2-1; TRBD1 matches 8 bases. V trimming: 3 bases; J trimming: 6 bases; junction bases outside the gene matches: 11. Germline V gene lookup returns CDR1 SGDLS and CDR2 YYNGEE. This CDR3 region has 16 residues. The CDR3 nucleotides are TGTGCCAGCAGCGAGGGCAGGGGGCGGTCGGTCAATGAGCAGTTCTTC. Translated: CASSEGRGRSVNEQFF.

The chain has TRBV7-9 and TRBJ1-3; possibly TRBD1 for D (6 bases). CDR3 length equals 15 residues. Germline CDR1 is SEHNR and CDR2 is FQNEAQ (reference sequence). V was clipped by 4 bases and J by 0 bases, with 10 bases between them. DNA of the CDR3: TGTGCCAGCAGCTCTACAGGGATCTCTGGAAACACCATATATTTT. This codes for CASSSTGISGNTIYF.

J is TRBJ1-2 and V is TRBV18; 7 bases are shared with TRBD1. CDR3 length equals 16 residues. The germline gives CDR1 KGHSH, CDR2 LQKENI. V dropped 6 bases and J dropped 4; count of bases not matched to a gene: 14. For the CDR3, the DNA is TGTGCCAGCTCTCCTTACCGATCGGGACAGTCCTATGGCTACACCTTC. As protein: CASSPYRSGQSYGYTF.

The J gene is TRBJ2-2, the V gene TRBV28; no reliable D call. The CDR3 loop spans 13 amino acids. Trimming shortened V by 6 bases and J by 0 bases, and 5 bases separated the two germline ends. From germline, CDR1 is MDHEN and CDR2 SYDVKM. CDR3 residues: CASRTTNTGELFF. CDR3 coding DNA: TGTGCCAGCAGGACAACGAACACCGGGGAGCTGTTTTTT.

The V gene is TRBV5-2, the J gene TRBJ1-2; the DNA was not compared with TRBD1, the D call given in the table. TRBV5-2 is a listed pseudogene. The CDR3 has 15 amino acids. CDR3 loop: CASYSPGQLNYGYTF. In DNA, the CDR3 is TGCGCCAGCTATTCTCCGGGACAGCTTAACTATGGCTACACCTTC.

The chain carries TRBV18 and TRBJ2-1; 9 bases align to TRBD1. The CDR3 spans 15 residues. CDR1 is KGHSH and CDR2 is LQKENI in the germline V gene. V dropped 1 base and J dropped 2; count of bases not matched to a gene: 0. This CDR3 is CASSPRTGAYNEQFF. CDR3 nucleotide sequence: TGTGCCAGCTCACCACGGACAGGGGCCTACAATGAGCAGTTCTTC.

The chain uses TRBV23-1 and TRBJ2-7; D might be TRBD2 (6 bases). TRBV23-1 is treated as an ORF (open reading frame) with a function not yet certain. Trimming stripped 5 bases from V and 0 bases from J, with 11 bases between. CDR3 length: 14 residues. In nucleotides, the CDR3 is TGCGCCAGCAGTTGGGGAGGACGCTCCTACGAGCAGTACTTC. This sequence encodes CASSWGGRSYEQYF.

The J gene is TRBJ1-1, the V gene TRBV9; a possible D gene is TRBD1 (6 bases). The V and J ends lost 0 bases and 3 bases respectively, with 12 bases between them. Per germline, CDR1 SGDLS and CDR2 YYNGEE. This CDR3 is built from 15 residues. DNA for the CDR3: TGTGCCAGCAGCGTAGATGGGAGGGGGGACACTGAAGCTTTCTTT. Translation: CASSVDGRGDTEAFF.

V gene TRBV9 combines with J gene TRBJ1-5; the D is unclear. Germline V gene data show CDR1 as SGDLS and CDR2 as YYNGEE. The CDR3 runs 13 residues. V lost 4 bases and J 2 bases, leaving 7 bases between the germline ends. The CDR3, as DNA: TGTGCCAGCAGCCGCGAGGGCAATCAGCCCCAGCATTTT. It translates to CASSREGNQPQHF.

This rearrangement joins TRBV6-5 to TRBJ2-5; possible D gene TRBD2, 5 bases. Germline V gives CDR1 MNHEY, CDR2 SVGAGI. CDR3 size: 15 residues. V lost 1 base and J 0 bases, leaving 9 bases between the germline ends. Here the CDR3 reads CASSYLGGYQETQYF. The CDR3 DNA follows: TGTGCCAGCAGTTACTTGGGCGGGTACCAAGAGACCCAGTACTTC.

The chain joins TRBV27 to TRBJ1-2; TRBD1 agrees at 12 bases. Germline V lookup: CDR1 MNHEY, CDR2 SMNVEV (reference sequence). V dropped 6 bases and J dropped 8; count of bases not matched to a gene: 10. This CDR3 has 15 residues. The CDR3 protein is CASRRTGTGGGGYTF. The CDR3 bases are TGTGCCAGCAGAAGGACCGGGACAGGGGGCGGCGGCTACACCTTC.

This chain joins TRBV6-5 and TRBJ2-7; 10 nucleotides line up with TRBD2. Germline CDR1 is MNHEY and CDR2 is SVGAGI. This CDR3 comprises 14 residues. Trimming took 7 bases from V and 6 from J; bases not matched to a gene: 9. The CDR3 region is CASNPRLAGCEQYF. The CDR3 DNA is TGTGCCAGCAACCCCAGACTAGCGGGTTGCGAGCAGTACTTC.

The rearrangement joins TRBV6-5 to TRBJ2-7, with no clear D. There are 15 residues in the CDR3. CDR1 MNHEY and CDR2 SVGAGI come from the germline V gene. Trimming stripped 0 bases from V and 9 bases from J, with 18 bases between. In nucleotides, the CDR3 is TGTGCCAGCAGTTACTCCTCGACCGCGCTCGGCGGGCAGTACTTC. Its translation is CASSYSSTALGGQYF.

V and J are TRBV10-3 and TRBJ1-2; 7 nucleotides match TRBD1. V dropped 0 bases and J dropped 6; count of bases not matched to a gene: 10. Per germline, CDR1 ENHRY and CDR2 SYGVKD. The CDR3 runs to 16 residues. The CDR3 coding sequence is TGTGCCATCAGTGAGTCGTCCGGACAGGCCCATAATGGCTACACCTTC. Encoded protein: CAISESSGQAHNGYTF.

This chain uses TRBV4-2 with TRBJ2-1; a weak D match, TRBD1 (6 bases). The CDR3 length is 15 residues. Germline values: CDR1 LGHNA, CDR2 YNFKEQ. The V end was cut by 0 bases, the J end by 3 bases, with 9 bases between. The CDR3 spells CASSQDGTYYNEQFF. In nucleotides, the CDR3 is TGTGCCAGCAGCCAAGATGGGACATACTACAATGAGCAGTTCTTC.

The rearrangement joins TRBV7-3 to TRBJ1-1; D is perhaps TRBD1 (6 bases). Trimming cost V 4 bases and J 0 bases, with 12 bases left between them. The germline gives CDR1 SGHTA, CDR2 FQGTGA. The CDR3 has 15 residues. The CDR3 loop is CASSSSGALNTEAFF. The CDR3 DNA follows: TGTGCCAGCAGCTCTTCAGGGGCGCTGAACACTGAAGCTTTCTTT.

The chain joins TRBV7-9 to TRBJ1-3, with a possible D match to TRBD1 (5 bases). Trimming removed 1 base from V and 0 bases from J, with 13 bases in between. Germline-derived CDR1 and CDR2 are SEHNR and FQNEAQ (reference sequence). This CDR3 has 17 amino acids. The CDR3 region is CASSLVGTLLSGNTIYF. The CDR3 DNA sequence: TGTGCCAGCAGCTTAGTAGGGACCTTGCTCTCTGGAAACACCATATATTTT.

The CDR3 reads CASSRDRNYGYTF. DNA of the CDR3: TGTGCCAGCAGCAGGGACAGAAACTATGGCTACACCTTC. The chain links TRBV11-1 to TRBJ1-2, with 7 bases aligning to TRBD1. CDR3 length: 13 amino acids. Germline V gives CDR1 SGHAT, CDR2 FQDESV (reference sequence). V gave up 5 bases and J gave up 2 bases; unmatched junction bases: 2.

This chain connects TRBV27 to TRBJ2-5; 12 bases fit TRBD2. J gave up 5 bases and V 6 bases, and 10 bases lay outside the gene matches. This CDR3 has 16 residues. CDR1 is MNHEY and CDR2 is SMNVEV in the germline V gene (reference sequence). CDR3 protein: CASRRLGLAGYETQYF. CDR3 DNA sequence: TGTGCCAGCAGGAGACTAGGACTAGCGGGATACGAGACCCAGTACTTC.

The chain couples TRBV4-2 to TRBJ2-7; D remains ambiguous. Trimming removed 2 bases from V and 3 bases from J, with 8 bases in between. The CDR3 is made up of 13 amino acids. Germline V gives CDR1 LGHNA, CDR2 YNFKEQ. CDR3 coding DNA: TGTGCCAGCAGCCAATATGAAGACTACGAGCAGTACTTC. This codes for CASSQYEDYEQYF.

The chain joins TRBV5-5 to TRBJ2-7; D is undetermined. V dropped 4 bases and J dropped 1 base, with 12 bases sitting between them. This CDR3 spans 14 amino acids. CDR1 and CDR2 (germline): SGHKS, YYEKEE (reference sequence). DNA of the CDR3: TGTGCCAGCAGCCTAAGGTTCCCGTCCTACGAGCAGTACTTC. Its translation: CASSLRFPSYEQYF.